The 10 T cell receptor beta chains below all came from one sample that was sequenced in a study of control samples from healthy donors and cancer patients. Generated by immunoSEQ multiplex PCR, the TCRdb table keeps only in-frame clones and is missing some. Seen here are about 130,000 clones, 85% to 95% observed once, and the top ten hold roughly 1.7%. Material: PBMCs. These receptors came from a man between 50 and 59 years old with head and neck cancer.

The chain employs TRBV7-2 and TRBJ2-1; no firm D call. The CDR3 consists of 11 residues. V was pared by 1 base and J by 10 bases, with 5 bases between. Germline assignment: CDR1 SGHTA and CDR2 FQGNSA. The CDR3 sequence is CASSLVGEQFF. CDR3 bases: TGTGCCAGCAGCTTAGTCGGCGAGCAGTTCTTC.

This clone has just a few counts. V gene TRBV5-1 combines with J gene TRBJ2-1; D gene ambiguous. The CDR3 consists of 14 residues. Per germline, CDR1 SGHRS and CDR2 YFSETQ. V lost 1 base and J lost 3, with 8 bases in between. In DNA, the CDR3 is TGCGCCAGCAGCTTGAGTCAGATCTACAATGAGCAGTTCTTC. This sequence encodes CASSLSQIYNEQFF.

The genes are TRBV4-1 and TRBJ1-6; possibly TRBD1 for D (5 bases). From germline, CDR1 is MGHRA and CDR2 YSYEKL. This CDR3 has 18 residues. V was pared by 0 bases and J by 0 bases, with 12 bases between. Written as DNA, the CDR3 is TGCGCCAGCAGCCAAGAGGAGGGGTTAGGCTCCTATAATTCACCCCTCCACTTT. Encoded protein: CASSQEEGLGSYNSPLHF.

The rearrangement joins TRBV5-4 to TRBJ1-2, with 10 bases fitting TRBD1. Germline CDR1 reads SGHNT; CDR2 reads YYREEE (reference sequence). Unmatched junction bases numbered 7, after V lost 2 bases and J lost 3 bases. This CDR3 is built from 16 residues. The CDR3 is CASSLGTGVPDYGYTF. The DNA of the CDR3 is TGTGCCAGCAGCTTAGGGACAGGGGTTCCCGACTATGGCTACACCTTC.

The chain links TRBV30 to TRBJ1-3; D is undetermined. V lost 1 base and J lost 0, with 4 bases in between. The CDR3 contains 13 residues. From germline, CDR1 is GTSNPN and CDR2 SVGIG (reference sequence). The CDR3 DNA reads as TGTGCCTGGAGTGAAAACTCTGGAAACACCATATATTTT. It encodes CAWSENSGNTIYF.

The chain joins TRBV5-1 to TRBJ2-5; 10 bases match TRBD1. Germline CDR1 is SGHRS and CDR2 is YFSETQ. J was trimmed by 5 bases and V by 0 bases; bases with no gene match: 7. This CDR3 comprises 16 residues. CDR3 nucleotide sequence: TGCGCCAGCAGCTTGGCAGGGACAGGGGCATGGGAGACCCAGTACTTC. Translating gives CASSLAGTGAWETQYF.

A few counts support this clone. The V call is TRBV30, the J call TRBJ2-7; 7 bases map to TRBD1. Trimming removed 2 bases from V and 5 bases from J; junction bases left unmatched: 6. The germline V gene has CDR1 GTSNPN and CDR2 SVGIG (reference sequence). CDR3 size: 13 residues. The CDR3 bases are TGTGCCTGGAGTTGGGGACAGACCCACGAGCAGTACTTC. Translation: CAWSWGQTHEQYF. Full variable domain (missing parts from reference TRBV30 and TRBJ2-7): SQTIHQWPATLVQPVGSPLSLECTVEGTSNPNLYWYRQAAGRGLQLLFYSVGIGQISSEVPQNLSASRPQDRQFILSSKKLLLSDSGFYLCAWSWGQTHEQYFGPGTRLTVT.

Written as DNA, the CDR3 is TGTGCCAGCCCAGGACAGCACTCTGGAAACACCATATATTTT. Protein product: CASPGQHSGNTIYF. The V call is TRBV11-2, the J call TRBJ1-3; D is possibly TRBD1 (6 bases). Per germline, CDR1 SGHAT and CDR2 FQNNGV. This CDR3 spans 14 amino acids. The V end lost 8 bases, the J end lost 0 bases, and 11 bases lay between the germline ends.

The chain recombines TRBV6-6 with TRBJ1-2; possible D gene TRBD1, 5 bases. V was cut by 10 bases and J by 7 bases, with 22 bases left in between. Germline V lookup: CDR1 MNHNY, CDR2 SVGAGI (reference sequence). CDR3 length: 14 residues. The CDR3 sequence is CATSQGQLSRGYTF. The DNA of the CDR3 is TGTGCCACGTCCCAGGGCCAACTATCCCGTGGCTACACCTTC.

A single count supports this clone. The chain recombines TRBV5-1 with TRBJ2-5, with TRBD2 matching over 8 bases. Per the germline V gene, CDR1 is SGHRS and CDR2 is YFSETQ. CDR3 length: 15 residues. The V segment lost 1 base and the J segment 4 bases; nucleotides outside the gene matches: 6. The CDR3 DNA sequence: TGCGCCAGCAGCTTGCGGCGGGGGGCGAGAGAGACCCAGTACTTC. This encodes CASSLRRGARETQYF.